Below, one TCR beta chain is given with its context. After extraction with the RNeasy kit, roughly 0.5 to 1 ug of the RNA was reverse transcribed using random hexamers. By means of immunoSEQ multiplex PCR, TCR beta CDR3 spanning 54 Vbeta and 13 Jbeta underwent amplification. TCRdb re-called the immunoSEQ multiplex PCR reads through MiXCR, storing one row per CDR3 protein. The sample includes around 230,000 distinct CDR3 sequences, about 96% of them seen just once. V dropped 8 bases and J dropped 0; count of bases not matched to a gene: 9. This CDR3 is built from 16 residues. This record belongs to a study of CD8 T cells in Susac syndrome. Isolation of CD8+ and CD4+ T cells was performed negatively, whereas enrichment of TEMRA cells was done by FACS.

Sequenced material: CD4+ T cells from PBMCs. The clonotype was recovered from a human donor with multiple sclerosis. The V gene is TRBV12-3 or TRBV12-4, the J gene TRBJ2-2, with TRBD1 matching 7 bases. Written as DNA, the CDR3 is TGTGCCAGCCGGGACAGTCAAAACGCGAACACCGGGGAGCTGTTTTTT. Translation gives CASRDSQNANTGELFF.